The rows below give T cell receptor beta chains drawn from one sample of a study of T cell repertoires in cytomegalovirus infection. TCRdb ran MiXCR on the reads and lists one entry per CDR3 protein. Of 45,000 to 55,000 distinct CDR3 sequences listed, nearly 20% are singletons. Their cognate antigens are unknown. Here the sequenced sample was CD8+ T cells from cultured PBMCs, taken from culture after CMV antigen stimulation. The receptors come from a human donor in good health (CMV status not recorded). Some clones in this sample may be carry-over from other donors' samples. Both conserved end residues are part of each CDR3. A D gene is named only where the DNA matches it firmly. Some rows have no size entry. The others give once, few or many, or a class for an expanded clone.

j_call	d_call	clone_size	v_call	cdr3_nt	cdr3_aa
TRBJ2-3	-	-	TRBV12-3/TRBV12-4	TGTGCCAGCAGTTTTGTCCCCCCTCGGGATACGCAGTATTTT	CASSFVPPRDTQYF
TRBJ1-1	-	-	TRBV3-1	TGTGCCAGCAGCGCAGAGGCGACGAACACTGAAGCTTTCTTT	CASSAEATNTEAFF
TRBJ2-5	TRBD1	many	TRBV9	TGTGCCAGCAGCGTAGAGGGGGCGGATTCGCGCGAGACCCAGTACTTC	CASSVEGADSRETQYF
TRBJ2-7	-	many	TRBV7-2	TGTGCCAGCAGGTTACCCCCCTCCTACGAGCAGTACTTC	CASRLPPSYEQYF
TRBJ2-7	-	few	TRBV4-1	TGCGCCAGCAGCCAAGGGAATCGCGAGCAGTACTTC	CASSQGNREQYF
TRBJ2-5	-	many	TRBV27	TGTGCCAGCTTCGGACTGGGACAAGAGACCCAGTACTTC	CASFGLGQETQYF
TRBJ2-1	TRBD2	few	TRBV15	TGTGCCACCAGCAGAGAAGGGACTAGCGGAGCCTACAATGAGCAGTTCTTC	CATSREGTSGAYNEQFF
TRBJ1-1	-	-	TRBV4-3	TGCGCCAGCAGCCAAGGACCAGGGAACACTGAAGCTTTCTTT	CASSQGPGNTEAFF
TRBJ2-7	TRBD1	few	TRBV11-2	TGTGCCAGCAGCTCCCGGGGACAGGACTCCTACGAGCAGTACTTC	CASSSRGQDSYEQYF
TRBJ1-2	TRBD1	once	TRBV2	TGTGCCAGCAGGGGTCCCGGGACAGGGAACTATGGCTACACCTTC	CASRGPGTGNYGYTF
TRBJ1-4	TRBD1	-	TRBV2	TGTGCCAGTCACTTCGACAGGGAGGAGGAAAAACTGTTTTTT	CASHFDREEEKLFF
TRBJ2-7	-	few	TRBV6-1	TGTGCCAGCAGTGGAGGCAACGAGCAGTACTTC	CASSGGNEQYF
TRBJ2-5	TRBD2	-	TRBV12-3/TRBV12-4	TGTGCCAGCAGTTTCGTCCCCCCCGGGCTAGCGGCCCAAGAGACCCAGTACTTC	CASSFVPPGLAAQETQYF
TRBJ2-3	-	many	TRBV10-3	TGTGCCATCAGTTATTCCCGTCCTCCAACGCGCACAGATACGCAGTATTTT	CAISYSRPPTRTDTQYF
TRBJ2-7	-	many	TRBV2	TGTGCCAGCATGCGGGGAAGGTCCTACGAGCAGTACTTC	CASMRGRSYEQYF
TRBJ1-1	TRBD1	many	TRBV10-3	TGTGCCATCAGTGAGGGGACAGGGGACACTGAAGCTTTCTTT	CAISEGTGDTEAFF
TRBJ2-1	TRBD1	many	TRBV6-2/TRBV6-3	TGTGCCAGCAGTCCTCAGAGGGGGCCCTACAATGAGCAGTTCTTC	CASSPQRGPYNEQFF